This TCR beta chain was captured in a study of cytomegalovirus exposure and HLA in healthy donors (dated by TCRdb to 2017 to 2019). A note on the overall study: An earlier analysis of under 600 of the donors reported about 250 Gb of sequence data and 117 million unique TCR beta sequences from 190 million or so T cells. The study combined high-throughput TCR immunosequencing, statistical association of individual TCRs with disease status, and machine learning to predict cytomegalovirus infection status. A later analysis re-analyzed previously published TCR beta repertoires from approximately 670 donors and added high-resolution HLA genotyping to study TCR occurrence patterns. The number of donors typed differed by locus, with about 629-640 for A, B, C, DRB1 and DQB1, 522 for DQA1, 606 for DPA1, and about 450 for DPB1. Besides the first cohort of roughly 640 subjects, a separate validation cohort made up of some 110 different subjects was used. The study aimed to test whether cataloging public T cell receptors could reveal signatures of past pathogen exposure. All discovery cohort repertoires had been generated using a single sequencing platform. A later genetic analysis used genome-wide SNP genotypes for about 65% of the roughly 670 donors, treating that subset as a discovery cohort. Using immunosequencing, the study profiled T cell repertoires from fewer than 850 subjects and related those repertoires to cytomegalovirus serostatus. Among roughly 370 genotyped donors of the cohort, an average of about 240,000 unique TCR beta nucleotide sequences were sequenced per donor, roughly 20% of them non-productive. To decide whether each TCR beta V gene segment behaved as functional or pseudogenic, an earlier analysis of some 600 of the donors relied on high-throughput TCR beta sequencing. Of the 350 to 450 genotyped donors, about 80% fell in the genetic ancestry cluster associated with self-reported Caucasian donors. Four to six DR-DQ haplotypes were handled as single units for association and clustering, since linkage in the cohort was strong. Roughly 320 gigabases of sequencing data and approximately 92 million unique TCR sequences made up an early release that covered 640 HLA-typed donors. Both class I and class II loci were covered by HLA typing, at four-digit resolution. Rather than using new phenotypic data, the later analysis identified candidate immune exposures from TCR beta sequences and from how often those sequences occurred across donors. Alongside the repertoire data, information on donor age, sex, ethnicity and CMV serostatus was compiled.

In total, roughly 670 healthy bone marrow donors made up the cohort. All cohort members were sampled while nominally healthy, although unrecorded immune exposures were likely present. The donor tested CMV seronegative and was one of the 352 seronegative cohort members. Every donor gave a peripheral blood sample, and the peripheral blood mononuclear cells from that sample were used for TCR beta sequencing. The Qiagen DNeasy Blood Extraction Kit was used to extract genomic DNA from the blood cell samples. Results and caveats for the whole study, not just this receptor: Compared with the roughly 700-donor mean, donors in an Asian-associated ancestry cluster had fewer N-insertions in productive TCRs, according to a later genetic analysis. According to a later analysis, parvovirus B19, influenza, CMV and Epstein-Barr virus appeared linked to several top co-occurrence clusters. In a later analysis, the rate of TCR association differed among HLA loci, with DRB1 alleles having the most associated TCRs and HLA-C alleles having the fewest. Some IMGT-functional V segments, including TRBV6-2 and TRBV6-3, could not be told apart with the 87-base-pair reads, so those segments were excluded. Most TCR sequences were observed very rarely across donors, whereas some public TCRs were present in many individuals. The classifier was reported to diagnose cytomegalovirus status with high specificity and sensitivity in both the original and validation cohorts. For the cohort, immune exposure information was limited to CMV serostatus. In vitro tests confirmed that a few of the cytomegalovirus-associated TCR beta chains recognize cytomegalovirus antigens. A group of highly shared sequence variants was considered likely to be a technical artifact of the sequencing pipeline. The study listed 150 to 200 TCR beta chains as associated with cytomegalovirus. HLA typing was unavailable for some donors at each locus, so association tests used only the typed subset. Only TCR beta chains were sequenced in this cohort, and the absence of alpha or paired-chain data limited detectable features. Because counts were too low, seventeen rarely observed V segments, including chromosome 9 orphons, were left out of the earlier analysis of over 550 of the donors. In a later genetic analysis, a missense DCLRE1C variant was associated with V-gene and J-gene trimming of TCR beta chains, and the association was replicated in an independent cohort. Presence/absence analyses assumed roughly uniform sequencing depth across donors, an assumption that may not hold. An earlier analysis of 587 of the donors showed that most TCR beta V segments appeared in productive rearrangements either about 87% or about 30% of the time, which broadly matched IMGT annotations. In a later analysis, HLA-associated TCR beta chains were found to be more clonally expanded and to have lower generation probabilities than equally common non-associated chains. When HLA alleles, especially DR and DQ, strongly co-occurred, attributing TCR associations to individual alleles was difficult. A further reported finding was that TCR beta sequences accurately predicted the HLA-A and HLA-B alleles for most subjects in the first cohort. A later analysis found that most CMV-associated TCR beta chains appeared HLA-restricted, with HLA associations seemingly driven largely by CMV exposure. At a false discovery rate of 0.05, a later analysis linked 16,000 or so TCR beta sequences to specific HLA alleles. Linkage disequilibrium might explain the correlated functional status among segregating V segments, but an unknown experimental factor could not be excluded. The authors suggested that the approach could potentially be extended to other disease states and immunological phenotypes.

In the germline V gene, CDR1 corresponds to SGHTA and CDR2 to FQGTGA. From the cysteine through the phenylalanine, the CDR3 covers 12 amino acids. The retained sequence is limited to the CDR3, 36 bases, with the frame set at the first base. Relative to germline, V is 4 bases shorter and J is 14 bases shorter, with 15 bases between their ends. Regarding this clone: Its specific antigen is unknown. Qualities for individual bases were not recorded, and no much larger clone is one base off.

To prepare the library, the immunoSEQ multiplex PCR assay was applied. The multiplex PCR relied on a mix of 60 forward primers for TCR Vbeta segments and 13 reverse primers for TCR Jbeta segments. A multiplex PCR assay on genomic DNA amplified the CDR3 region of rearranged TCR beta genes. On the Illumina HiSeq System, the amplified TCR beta libraries were sequenced as 87-base-pair reads. The source study handled its data this way. In a later analysis, 77 million or so unique TCR beta chains were counted across the 650 to 750 repertoires, and around 10 million of these chains were shared by at least two donors. A nearest-neighbor algorithm error-corrected the raw reads and collapsed the reads into unique sequences, merging closely related sequences to remove PCR and sequencing errors. To assign V, D and J gene segments, CDR3 sequences were aligned to IMGT reference sequences. For a sequence to be retained, at least a six-nucleotide match to both a V gene segment and a J gene segment was required. A rearrangement was called productive if the CDR3 had no stop codons and remained in frame with V and J, and every other rearrangement was called non-productive. Following IMGT convention, CDR3 was defined as the stretch from the second conserved V-encoded cysteine up to the conserved J-encoded phenylalanine. In an earlier analysis of roughly 610 of the donors, sequences lacking an unambiguous match to a single V gene segment were excluded. An earlier analysis of fewer than 650 of the donors classified V segments as functional when productive rearrangements were above 56.7% and as segregating when the standard deviation between donors was above 5%. A statistical classification framework was built for diagnosing cytomegalovirus status from the catalog of TCR beta chain sequences. In a later analysis, V and J genes were assigned by comparing TCR nucleotide sequences against IMGT/GENE-DB human TR gene sequences. The TCRdist pipeline was used in a later analysis to assign CDR3 sequences and most-parsimonious VDJ recombination scenarios. In a later analysis, each TCR beta chain was defined by its CDR3 amino acid sequence together with its V-gene family, and reads lacking a unique V-gene family were excluded. As a way to deal with suspected cross-contamination and a sequencing artifact, a later analysis dropped 450 to 600 nucleotide sequences that were highly shared and had low generation probability. In a later analysis, a clonal expansion index for each public chain was calculated from normalized within-repertoire ranks of inferred template counts. Generation probabilities in a later analysis came from a VDJ recombination model fitted to out-of-frame rearrangements, and those results were checked against IGoR. In a later analysis, hypergeometric tests were used to score TCR-TCR, TCR-HLA and TCR-CMV co-occurrence, with a repertoire-size bias correction applied to TCR pairs. A later analysis estimated false discovery rates by permuting HLA or CMV assignments 20 times. In a later analysis, co-occurring TCRs were grouped with DBSCAN, and TCRdist sequence similarity was added when clustering was performed within HLA-allele-positive subsets. Repertoires with fewer than 30,000 or more than 120,000 public chains, plus five repertoires with anomalous nucleotide sharing, were excluded from co-occurrence clustering. TCRdb limited this immuneACCESS table to in-frame rearrangements with V and J called. A share of clones is missing; checked studies link under half to unresolved V genes, and the rest is unexplained. V, J and clone size are those of that table, while D and trimming were read from the DNA. This sample is represented by about 35,000 clones; 80% of them were singletons. The top ten constitute 5.5% to 7% of the sample.

This TCR derives from a male donor in good health and CMV-seronegative. Recombination connected TRBV7-3 to TRBJ2-1; a weak D assignment points to TRBD1 (6 bases agree). The sequencing sample was made of PBMCs. The sequenced DNA: TGTGCCAGCAGCTCCGAGACAGGACCGGAGTTCTTC. This gives the protein CASSSETGPEFF.